The TCR beta chain described here comes from a study of blood T cell repertoires in COVID-19. Overall study: The United States, Italy and Spain supplied acute and convalescent COVID-19 samples. Sample material is recorded as cDNA or gDNA derived from T cells, B-cell-depleted T cells, or PBMCs.

Produced via immunoSEQ multiplex PCR; TCRdb's table is partial and in-frame only. The repertoire has fewer than 250,000 clones, roughly 83% of them found once; the top ten carry around 6%. Germline V lookup: CDR1 MNHNS, CDR2 SASEGT. The CDR3 totals 14 residues. V was cut by 3 bases and J by 2 bases, with 9 bases left in between. While infection was still active, Seattle patients were enrolled and then followed longitudinally. This chain joins TRBV6-1 and TRBJ2-3; D is unresolved. Specimen: peripheral blood. This receptor was identified in a woman older than 75 with COVID-19, enrolled during active disease. The CDR3 spells CASSDVQFTDTQYF. DNA of the CDR3: TGTGCCAGCAGTGATGTCCAATTCACAGATACGCAGTATTTT.